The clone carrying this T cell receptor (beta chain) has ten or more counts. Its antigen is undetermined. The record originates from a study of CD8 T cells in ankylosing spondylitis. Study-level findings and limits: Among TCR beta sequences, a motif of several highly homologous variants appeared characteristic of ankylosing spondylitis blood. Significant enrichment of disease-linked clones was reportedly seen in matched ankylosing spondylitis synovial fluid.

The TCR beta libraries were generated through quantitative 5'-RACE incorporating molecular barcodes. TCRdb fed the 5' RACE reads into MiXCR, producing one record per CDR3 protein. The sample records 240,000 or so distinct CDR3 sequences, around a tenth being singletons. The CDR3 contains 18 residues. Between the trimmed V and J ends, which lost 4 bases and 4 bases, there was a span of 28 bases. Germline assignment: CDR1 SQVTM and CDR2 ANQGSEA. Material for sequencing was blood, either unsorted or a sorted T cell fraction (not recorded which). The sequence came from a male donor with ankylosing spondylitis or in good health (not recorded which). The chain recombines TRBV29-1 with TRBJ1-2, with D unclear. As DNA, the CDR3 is TGCAGCGTTGTGACTGGGCCAAGGGCGGGTGAAGAACGCTATGGCTACACCTTC. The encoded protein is CSVVTGPRAGEERYGYTF.